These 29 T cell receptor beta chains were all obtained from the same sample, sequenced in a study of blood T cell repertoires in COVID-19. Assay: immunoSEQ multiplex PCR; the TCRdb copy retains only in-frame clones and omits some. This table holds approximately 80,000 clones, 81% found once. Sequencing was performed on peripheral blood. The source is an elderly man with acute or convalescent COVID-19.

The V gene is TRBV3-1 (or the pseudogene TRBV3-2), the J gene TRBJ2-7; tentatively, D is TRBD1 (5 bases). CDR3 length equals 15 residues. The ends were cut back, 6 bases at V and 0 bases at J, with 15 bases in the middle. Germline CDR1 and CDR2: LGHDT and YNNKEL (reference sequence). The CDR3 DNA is TGTGCCAGCAGGCTGGGTGTGGACACCTCCTACGAGCAGTACTTC. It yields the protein CASRLGVDTSYEQYF.

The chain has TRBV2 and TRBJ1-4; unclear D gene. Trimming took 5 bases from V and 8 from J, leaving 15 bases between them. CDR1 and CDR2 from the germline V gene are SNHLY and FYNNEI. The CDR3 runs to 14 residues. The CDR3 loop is CASSKITNEEKLFF. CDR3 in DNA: TGTGCCAGCAGTAAAATAACTAATGAGGAAAAACTGTTTTTT.

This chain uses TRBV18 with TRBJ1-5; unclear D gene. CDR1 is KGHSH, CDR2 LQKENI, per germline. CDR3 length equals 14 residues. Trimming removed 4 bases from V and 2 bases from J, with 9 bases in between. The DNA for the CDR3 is TGTGCCAGCTCACTTGCGAGTGGCAATCAGCCCCAGCATTTT. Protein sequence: CASSLASGNQPQHF. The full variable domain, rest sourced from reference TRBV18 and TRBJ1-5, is NAGVMQNPRHLVRRRGQEARLRCSPMKGHSHVYWYRQLPEEGLKFMVYLQKENIIDESGMPKERFSAEFPKEGPSILRIQQVVRGDSAAYFCASSLASGNQPQHFGDGTRLSIL.

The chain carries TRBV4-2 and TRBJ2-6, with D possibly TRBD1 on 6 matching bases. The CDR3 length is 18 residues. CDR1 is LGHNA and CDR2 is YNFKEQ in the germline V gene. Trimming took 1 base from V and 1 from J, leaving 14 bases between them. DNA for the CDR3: TGTGCCAGCAGCCAAGTTGGACAGCCTGGATCTGGGGCCAACGTCCTGACTTTC. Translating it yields CASSQVGQPGSGANVLTF.

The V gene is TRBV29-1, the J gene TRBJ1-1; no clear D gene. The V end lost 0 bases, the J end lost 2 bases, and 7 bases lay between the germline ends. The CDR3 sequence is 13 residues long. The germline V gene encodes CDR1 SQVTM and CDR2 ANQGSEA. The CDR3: CSVEEQRNTEAFF. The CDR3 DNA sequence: TGCAGCGTTGAAGAACAGAGAAACACTGAAGCTTTCTTT. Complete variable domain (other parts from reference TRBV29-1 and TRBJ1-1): SAVISQKPSRDICQRGTSLTIQCQVDSQVTMMFWYRQQPGQSLTLIATANQGSEATYESGFVIDKFPISRPNLTFSTLTVSNMSPEDSSIYLCSVEEQRNTEAFFGQGTRLTVV.

Written as DNA, the CDR3 is TGTGCCAGTAGTCCTCCGGGACAGCCCTATGGCTACACCTTC. Its translation is CASSPPGQPYGYTF. V and J are TRBV19 and TRBJ1-2; TRBD1 aligns across 7 bases. The CDR3 is 14 residues long. The junction had 7 bases not matched to a gene; V was cut back by 5 bases and J by 4 bases. The germline V gene encodes CDR1 LNHDA and CDR2 SQIVND (reference sequence).

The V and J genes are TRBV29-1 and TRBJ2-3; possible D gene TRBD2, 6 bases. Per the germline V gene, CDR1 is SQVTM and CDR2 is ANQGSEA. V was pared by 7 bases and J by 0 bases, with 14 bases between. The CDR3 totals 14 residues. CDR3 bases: TGCAGCGCCATACTAGCTATAAGCACAGATACGCAGTATTTT. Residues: CSAILAISTDTQYF.

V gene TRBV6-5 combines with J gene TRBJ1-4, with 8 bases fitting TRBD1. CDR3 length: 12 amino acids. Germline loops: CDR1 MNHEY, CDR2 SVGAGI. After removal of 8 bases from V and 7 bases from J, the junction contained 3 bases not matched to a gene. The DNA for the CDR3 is TGTGCCAGCCGACAGGGGTCTGAAAAACTGTTTTTT. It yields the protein CASRQGSEKLFF.

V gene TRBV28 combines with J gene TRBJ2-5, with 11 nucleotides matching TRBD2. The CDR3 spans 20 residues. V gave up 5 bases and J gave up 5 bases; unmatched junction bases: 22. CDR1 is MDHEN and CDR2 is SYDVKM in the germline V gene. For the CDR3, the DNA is TGTGCCAGCAGTCCCCTTTTGGGGGATAGCGGGAGGGCCCGGCTGGAGACCCAGTACTTC. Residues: CASSPLLGDSGRARLETQYF.

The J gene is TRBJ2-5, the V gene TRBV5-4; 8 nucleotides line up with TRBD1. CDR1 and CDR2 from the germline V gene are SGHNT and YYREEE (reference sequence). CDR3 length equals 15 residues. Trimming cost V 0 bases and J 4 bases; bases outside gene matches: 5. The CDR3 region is CASSLALGQGETQYF. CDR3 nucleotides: TGTGCCAGCAGCTTGGCCTTAGGACAGGGAGAGACCCAGTACTTC.

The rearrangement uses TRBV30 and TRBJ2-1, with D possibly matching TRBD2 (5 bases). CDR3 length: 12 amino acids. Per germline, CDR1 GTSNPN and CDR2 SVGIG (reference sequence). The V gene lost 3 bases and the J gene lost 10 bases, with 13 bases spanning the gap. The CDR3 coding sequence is TGTGCCTGGAGCCCCTTATCGGGGGAGCAGTTCTTC. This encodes CAWSPLSGEQFF.

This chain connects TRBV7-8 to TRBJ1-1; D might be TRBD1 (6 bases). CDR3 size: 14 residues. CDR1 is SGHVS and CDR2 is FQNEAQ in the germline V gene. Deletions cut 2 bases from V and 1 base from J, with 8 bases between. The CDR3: CASSLWDKNTEAFF. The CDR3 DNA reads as TGTGCCAGCAGCTTATGGGACAAGAACACTGAAGCTTTCTTT.

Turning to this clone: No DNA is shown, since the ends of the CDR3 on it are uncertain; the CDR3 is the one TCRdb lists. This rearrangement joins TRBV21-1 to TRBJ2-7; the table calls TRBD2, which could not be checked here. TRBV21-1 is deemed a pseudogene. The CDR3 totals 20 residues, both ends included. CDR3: CASSKVGLGAGGYAAYEQYF.

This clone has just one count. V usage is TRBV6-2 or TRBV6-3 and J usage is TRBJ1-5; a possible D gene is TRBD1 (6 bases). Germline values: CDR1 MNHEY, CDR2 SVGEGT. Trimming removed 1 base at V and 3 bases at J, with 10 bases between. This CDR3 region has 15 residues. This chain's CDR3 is CASSYFGQLNQPQHF. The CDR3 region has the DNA TGTGCCAGCAGTTACTTTGGACAGCTCAATCAGCCCCAGCATTTT.

The CDR3 nucleotides are TGTGCCAGCACAAAAGGGGGCGCGCATGGCTACACCTTC. Encoded protein: CASTKGGAHGYTF. This sequence joins TRBV6-5 and TRBJ1-2; 7 bases align to TRBD1. Germline trimming cut 7 bases from V and 6 bases from J; bases unmatched to any gene: 8. This CDR3 comprises 13 residues. Germline values: CDR1 MNHEY, CDR2 SVGAGI.

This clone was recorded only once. CDR3 coding DNA: TGTGCCAGCAGTTCGGGAAGTAGCGGGATCTACAATGAGCAGTTCTTC. Translation: CASSSGSSGIYNEQFF. This chain uses TRBV27 with TRBJ2-1, with 8 bases fitting TRBD2. Germline CDR1 reads MNHEY; CDR2 reads SMNVEV (reference sequence). J lost 3 bases, V lost 4 bases, and 8 bases had no gene match. This CDR3 comprises 16 residues.

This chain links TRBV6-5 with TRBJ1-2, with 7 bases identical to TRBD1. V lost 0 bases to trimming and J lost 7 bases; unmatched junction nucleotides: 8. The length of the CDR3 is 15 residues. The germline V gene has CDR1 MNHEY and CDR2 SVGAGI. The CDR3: CASSYSEGALSGYTF. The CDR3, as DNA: TGTGCCAGCAGTTACTCGGAGGGGGCGCTGAGTGGCTACACCTTC.

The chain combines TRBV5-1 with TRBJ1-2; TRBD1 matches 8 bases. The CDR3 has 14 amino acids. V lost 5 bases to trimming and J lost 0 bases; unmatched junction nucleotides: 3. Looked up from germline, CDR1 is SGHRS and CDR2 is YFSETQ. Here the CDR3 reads CASRETGANYGYTF. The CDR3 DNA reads TGCGCCAGCAGGGAGACAGGGGCTAACTATGGCTACACCTTC.

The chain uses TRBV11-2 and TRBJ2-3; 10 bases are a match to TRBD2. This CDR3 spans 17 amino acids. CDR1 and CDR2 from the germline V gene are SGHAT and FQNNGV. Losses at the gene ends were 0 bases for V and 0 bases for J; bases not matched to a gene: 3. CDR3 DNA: TGTGCCAGCAGCTTAGACCTAGCGGGAGCTAGCACAGATACGCAGTATTTT. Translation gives CASSLDLAGASTDTQYF.

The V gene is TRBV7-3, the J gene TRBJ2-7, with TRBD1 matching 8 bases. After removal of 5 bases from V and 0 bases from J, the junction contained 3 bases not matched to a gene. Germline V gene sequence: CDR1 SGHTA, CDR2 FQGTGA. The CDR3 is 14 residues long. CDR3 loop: CASSPDRGSYEQYF. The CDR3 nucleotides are TGTGCCAGCAGCCCAGACAGGGGCTCCTACGAGCAGTACTTC. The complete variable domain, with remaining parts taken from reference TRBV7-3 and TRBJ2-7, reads GAGVSQTPSNKVTEKGKYVELRCDPISGHTALYWYRQSLGQGPEFLIYFQGTGAADDSGLPNDRFFAVRPEGSVSTLKIQRTERGDSAVYLCASSPDRGSYEQYFGPGTRLTVT.

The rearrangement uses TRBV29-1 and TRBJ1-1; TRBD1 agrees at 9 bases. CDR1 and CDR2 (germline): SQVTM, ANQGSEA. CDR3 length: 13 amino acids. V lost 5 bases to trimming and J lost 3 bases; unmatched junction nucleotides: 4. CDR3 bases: TGCAGCGTTCCGGGACAGGGACACACTGAAGCTTTCTTT. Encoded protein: CSVPGQGHTEAFF. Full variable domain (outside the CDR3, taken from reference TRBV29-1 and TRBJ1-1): SAVISQKPSRDICQRGTSLTIQCQVDSQVTMMFWYRQQPGQSLTLIATANQGSEATYESGFVIDKFPISRPNLTFSTLTVSNMSPEDSSIYLCSVPGQGHTEAFFGQGTRLTVV.

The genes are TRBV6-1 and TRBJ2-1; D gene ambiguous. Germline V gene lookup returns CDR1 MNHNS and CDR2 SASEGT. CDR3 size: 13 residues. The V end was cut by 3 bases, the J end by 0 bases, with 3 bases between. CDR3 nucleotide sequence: TGTGCCAGCAGTGATAGCTCCTACAATGAGCAGTTCTTC. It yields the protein CASSDSSYNEQFF.

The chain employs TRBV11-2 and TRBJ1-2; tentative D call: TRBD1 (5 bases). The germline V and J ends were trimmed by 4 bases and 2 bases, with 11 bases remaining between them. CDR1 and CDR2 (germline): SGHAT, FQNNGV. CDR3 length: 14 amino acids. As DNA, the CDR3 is TGTGCCAGCAGCTCGAGACAGATCAACTATGGCTACACCTTC. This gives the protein CASSSRQINYGYTF.

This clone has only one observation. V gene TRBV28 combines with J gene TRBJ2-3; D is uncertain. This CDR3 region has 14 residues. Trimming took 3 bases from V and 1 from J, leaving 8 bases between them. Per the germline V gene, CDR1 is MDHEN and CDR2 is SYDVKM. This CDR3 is CASSFLSGTDTQYF. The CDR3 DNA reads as TGTGCCAGCAGTTTTTTATCGGGCACAGATACGCAGTATTTT.

CDR3 loop: CASSKFGQGSGETQYF. As DNA, the CDR3 is TGTGCCAGTAGTAAATTTGGCCAAGGGTCGGGGGAGACCCAGTACTTC. The gene calls are TRBV19 and TRBJ2-5; a possible D gene is TRBD2 (5 bases). Between the trimmed V and J ends, which lost 4 bases and 5 bases, there was a span of 20 bases. The CDR3 is made up of 16 amino acids. Germline V gene sequence: CDR1 LNHDA, CDR2 SQIVND (reference sequence).

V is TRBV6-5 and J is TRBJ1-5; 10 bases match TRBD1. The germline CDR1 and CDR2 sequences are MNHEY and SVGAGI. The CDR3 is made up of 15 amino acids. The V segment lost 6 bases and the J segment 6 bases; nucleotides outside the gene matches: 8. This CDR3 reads CASSRQGAVGQPQHF. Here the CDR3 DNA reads TGTGCCAGCAGCCGACAGGGGGCCGTGGGTCAGCCCCAGCATTTT.

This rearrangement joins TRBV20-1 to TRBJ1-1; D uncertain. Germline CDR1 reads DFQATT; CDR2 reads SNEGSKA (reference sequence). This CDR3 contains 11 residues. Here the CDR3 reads CSLYKNTEAFF. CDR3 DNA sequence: TGCAGCCTCTATAAGAACACTGAAGCTTTCTTT.

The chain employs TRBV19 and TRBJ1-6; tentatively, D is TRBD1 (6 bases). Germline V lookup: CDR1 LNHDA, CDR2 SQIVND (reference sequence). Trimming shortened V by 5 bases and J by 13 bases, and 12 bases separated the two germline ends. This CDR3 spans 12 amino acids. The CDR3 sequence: CASSAQGWPLHF. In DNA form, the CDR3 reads TGTGCCAGTAGTGCCCAGGGGTGGCCCCTCCACTTT. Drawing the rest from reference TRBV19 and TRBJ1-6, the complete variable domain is DGGITQSPKYLFRKEGQNVTLSCEQNLNHDAMYWYRQDPGQGLRLIYYSQIVNDFQKGDIAEGYSVSREKKESFPLTVTSAQKNPTAFYLCASSAQGWPLHFGNGTRLTVT.

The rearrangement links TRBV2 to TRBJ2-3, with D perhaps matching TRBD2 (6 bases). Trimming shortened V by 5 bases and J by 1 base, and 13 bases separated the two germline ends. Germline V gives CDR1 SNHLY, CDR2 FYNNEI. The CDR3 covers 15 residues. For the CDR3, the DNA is TGTGCCAGCAGTCCGAGCCCTAGCGGCACAGATACGCAGTATTTT. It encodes CASSPSPSGTDTQYF. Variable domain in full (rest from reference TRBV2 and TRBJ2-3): EPEVTQTPSHQVTQMGQEVILRCVPISNHLYFYWYRQILGQKVEFLVSFYNNEISEKSEIFDDQFSVERPDGSNFTLKIRSTKLEDSAMYFCASSPSPSGTDTQYFGPGTRLTVL.